What follows describes a single T cell receptor (beta chain). Its antigen is undetermined. A J-beta primer mix and a sample-barcoded 5' primer were used in a second PCR of roughly 7 to 12 cycles. Each cDNA molecule was tagged by a template-switch adaptor that had 12 random nucleotides. Using its own MiXCR run on the 5' RACE reads, TCRdb lists one record per CDR3 protein. The sample comprises around 800,000 distinct CDR3 sequences, 35% to 50% of which are singletons, and roughly 18% rests with the top ten. V was pared by 4 bases and J by 1 base, with 13 bases between. This CDR3 region has 15 residues. CDR1 is SGHDN and CDR2 is FVKESK in the germline V gene. These data belong to a study of blood T cells in healthy people across ages. Study-wide findings and caveats: While age rose, TCR beta diversity per million T cells dropped in a roughly linear way. The study could not conclusively compare naive and antigen-experienced cells, given its unsorted PBMCs.

The sample consisted of blood. J is TRBJ2-5 and V is TRBV14; D may be TRBD2 (6 bases). The sequence was collected from an elderly man in good health. CDR3 nucleotides: TGTGCCAGCAGCCTCGGGGGTACAGTCCAAGAGACCCAGTACTTC. Translating gives CASSLGGTVQETQYF.